The rows below give T cell receptor beta chains drawn from one sample of a study of blood T cell repertoires in COVID-19. Sequencing used immunoSEQ multiplex PCR; TCRdb keeps in-frame clones, though not all of them. The profile shows 55,000 to 70,000 clones, around 83% of them singletons. Material for sequencing was peripheral blood. Receptor source: a woman aged 80 or over with acute or convalescent COVID-19. CDR3s include the opening cysteine and the closing phenylalanine or tryptophan. A D gene is named only where the DNA matches it firmly. Size tells how often a clone was seen (once, few, many) or the class of an expanded clone, and some rows leave it out.

TRBJ2-3 | . | . | TRBV5-4 | CASSPRGPSITDTQYF | TGTGCCAGCAGCCCGCGGGGGCCTAGCATCACAGATACGCAGTATTTT
TRBJ2-7 | . | . | TRBV4-1 | CASSQDPRQSYEQYF | TGCGCCAGCAGCCAAGATCCCCGACAGTCCTACGAGCAGTACTTC
TRBJ1-5 | . | . | TRBV7-8 | CASSLVGTQPQHF | TGTGCCAGCAGCTTAGTGGGCACTCAGCCCCAGCATTTT
TRBJ1-4 | once | TRBD1 | TRBV7-9 | CASSEGQVREKLFF | TGTGCCAGCAGCGAGGGACAGGTTAGGGAAAAACTGTTTTTT
TRBJ1-6 | . | . | TRBV2 | CASSEGQWNSPLHF | TGTGCCAGCAGTGAAGGGCAGTGGAATTCACCCCTCCACTTT
TRBJ1-3 | . | . | TRBV11-2 | CASSSWETNSGNTIYF | TGTGCCAGCAGCTCGTGGGAGACTAACTCTGGAAACACCATATATTTT
TRBJ2-3 | . | . | TRBV6-6 | CASSYFQESTDTQYF | TGTGCCAGCAGTTACTTTCAGGAAAGCACAGATACGCAGTATTTT
TRBJ2-4 | once | TRBD2 | TRBV5-1 | CASSLVTSGGLAKNIQYF | TGCGCCAGCAGCTTGGTGACTAGCGGGGGGCTAGCCAAAAACATTCAGTACTTC
TRBJ1-2 | . | . | TRBV6-1 | CASSEALGEQGEGYTF | TGTGCCAGCAGTGAAGCTCTAGGGGAACAGGGAGAGGGCTACACCTTC
TRBJ2-1 | . | TRBD2 | TRBV7-2 | CASSLARLAGGPYEQFF | TGTGCCAGCAGCTTGGCCAGACTAGCGGGGGGGCCCTATGAGCAGTTCTTC
TRBJ1-1 | once | TRBD1 | TRBV11-2 | CASSSTGGTYNTEAFF | TGTGCCAGCAGCTCAACAGGGGGCACGTATAACACTGAAGCTTTCTTT
TRBJ2-5 | . | . | TRBV18 | CASSPRLQETQYF | TGTGCCAGCTCACCCCGCCTACAAGAGACCCAGTACTTC
TRBJ2-7 | few | TRBD2 | TRBV19 | CASKSSGSYEQYF | TGTGCCAGTAAGAGTAGCGGGTCCTACGAGCAGTACTTC
TRBJ2-7 | few | TRBD1 | TRBV2 | CASSAPRDRGSFLGSYEQYF | TGTGCCAGCAGCGCCCCGAGGGACAGGGGAAGTTTCTTGGGCTCCTACGAGCAGTACTTC
TRBJ1-2 | . | TRBD1 | TRBV19 | CASSRPGDRDGYTF | TGTGCCAGTAGCCGACCCGGGGACAGGGATGGCTACACCTTC
TRBJ2-2 | . | TRBD2 | TRBV6-2/TRBV6-3 | CASSDSGGRSGELFF | TGTGCCAGCAGTGATAGCGGGGGCCGGTCCGGGGAGCTGTTTTTT
TRBJ2-2 | . | TRBD1 | TRBV5-1 | CASSPNTGGATGELFF | TGCGCCAGCAGCCCTAATACAGGGGGCGCAACCGGGGAGCTGTTTTTT
TRBJ2-3 | few | TRBD2 | TRBV6-5 | CASRGLAGGTDTQYF | TGTGCCAGCAGGGGACTAGCGGGGGGCACAGATACGCAGTATTTT
TRBJ1-2 | . | TRBD1 | TRBV19 | CASSIGTGAPSGYTF | TGTGCCAGTAGTATAGGGACAGGGGCCCCGAGTGGCTACACCTTC
TRBJ2-1 | . | TRBD2 | TRBV7-9 | CASSLTSGGLNEQFF | TGTGCCAGCAGCTTGACTAGCGGGGGGTTGAATGAGCAGTTCTTC